The T cell receptor (beta chain) under discussion was sequenced for a study of T cell responses to AZD1222 COVID-19 vaccine. Whole-study findings and limits: Clonal diversity was possibly underestimated, and white British individuals and females predominated among donors. Reportedly, nearly half of unique spike TCRs recognized epitopes outside B.1.351/B.1.1.7 mutations. Just five or six AZD1222 recipients tested seropositive at baseline. The study found vaccine-associated CD4 TCRs spanning spike, dominant at 160-218 and 743-854.

This table comes from immunoSEQ multiplex PCR, and its TCRdb copy is limited to in-frame clones, with some not included. The table lists around 210,000 clones, around 94% of them singletons. The CDR3 is 17 residues long. The V and J ends lost 1 base and 0 bases, in that order; junction bases with no gene match: 6. CDR1 and CDR2 from the germline V gene are MGHRA and YSYEKL. Details on this clone: No antigen is known for it.

This receptor was taken from an adult who received the MenACWY meningococcal vaccine as a control. J is TRBJ2-7 and V is TRBV4-1; 10 bases map to TRBD2. The material was peripheral blood, obtained 28 days after the second dose of the MenACWY control vaccine. The CDR3 sequence: CASSQGLAGATSYEQYF. The CDR3 nucleotides read TGCGCCAGCAGCCAAGGTCTAGCGGGGGCGACCTCCTACGAGCAGTACTTC.